The TCR beta chain under discussion was sequenced for a study of beta chain features in type 1 diabetes. Study information: The number of sorted cells examined across all samples was fewer than 110,000,000.

A word on this clone: Antigen unknown.

Isolated RNA was reverse transcribed in full, so expressed TCRB transcripts were sequenced. Repertoires were generated with immunoSEQ multiplex PCR, while TCRdb's copy carries only in-frame clones and drops some. The sample records about 230,000 clones, 15% to 20% being singletons. This CDR3 has 17 residues. V lost 0 bases and J 5 bases, leaving 16 bases between the germline ends. Germline loops: CDR1 LNHNV, CDR2 YYDKDF (reference sequence). Study-wide results and caveats: cDNA sequencing could over-represent cells with high TCR expression. For type 1 diabetes patients, VDJ junctions showed fewer insertions and more deletions. Moderate but significant shortening of TCRB CDR3s was recorded in all four CD4+ subsets from Type 1 diabetes patients.

V gene TRBV15 combines with J gene TRBJ2-2, with a tentative D call TRBD2 (5 bases). The TCR originated in a man aged 25-40 years with type 1 diabetes. The specimen sequenced was naive CD4+ T cells from blood. The CDR3 bases are TGTGCCACCAGCAGAGATTCCACTAGTTTGAGTACCGGGGAGCTGTTTTTT. This sequence encodes CATSRDSTSLSTGELFF.